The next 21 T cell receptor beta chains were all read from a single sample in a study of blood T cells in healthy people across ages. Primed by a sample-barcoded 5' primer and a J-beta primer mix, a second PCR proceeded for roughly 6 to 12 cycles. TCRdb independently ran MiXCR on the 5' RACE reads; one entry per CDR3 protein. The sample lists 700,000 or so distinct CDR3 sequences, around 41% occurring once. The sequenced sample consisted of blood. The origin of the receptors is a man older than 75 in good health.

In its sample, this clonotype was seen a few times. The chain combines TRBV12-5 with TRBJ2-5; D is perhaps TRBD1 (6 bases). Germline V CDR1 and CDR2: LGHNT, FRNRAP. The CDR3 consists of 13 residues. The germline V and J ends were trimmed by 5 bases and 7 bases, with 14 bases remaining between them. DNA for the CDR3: TGTGCTAGTGGTCCGGACCCCAGGGGGACCCAGTACTTC. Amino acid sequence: CASGPDPRGTQYF. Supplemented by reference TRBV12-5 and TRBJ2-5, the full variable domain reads DARVTQTPRHKVTEMGQEVTMRCQPILGHNTVFWYRQTMMQGLELLAYFRNRAPLDDSGMPKDRFSAEMPDATLATLKIQPSEPRDSAVYFCASGPDPRGTQYFGPGTRLLVL.

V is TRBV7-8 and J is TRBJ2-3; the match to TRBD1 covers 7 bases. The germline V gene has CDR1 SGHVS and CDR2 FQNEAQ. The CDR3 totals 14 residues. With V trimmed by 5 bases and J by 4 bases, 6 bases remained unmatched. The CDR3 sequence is CASSHRGISDTQYF. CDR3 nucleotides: TGTGCCAGCAGCCACAGGGGTATTTCAGATACGCAGTATTTT.

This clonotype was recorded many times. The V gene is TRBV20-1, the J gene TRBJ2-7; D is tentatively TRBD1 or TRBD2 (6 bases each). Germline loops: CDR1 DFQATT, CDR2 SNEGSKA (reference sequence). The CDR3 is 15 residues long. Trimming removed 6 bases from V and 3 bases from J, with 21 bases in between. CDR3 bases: TGCAGTGCCATGGATGTTCGGGGGCAGGGCTACGAGCAGTACTTC. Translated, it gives CSAMDVRGQGYEQYF.

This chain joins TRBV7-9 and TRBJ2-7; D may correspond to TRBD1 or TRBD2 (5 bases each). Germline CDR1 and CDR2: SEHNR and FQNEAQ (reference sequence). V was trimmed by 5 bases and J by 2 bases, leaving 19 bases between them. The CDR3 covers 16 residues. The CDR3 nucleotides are TGTGCCAGCAGCGTTACCCCTGGGACCAAAACCTACGAGCAGTACTTC. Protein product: CASSVTPGTKTYEQYF.

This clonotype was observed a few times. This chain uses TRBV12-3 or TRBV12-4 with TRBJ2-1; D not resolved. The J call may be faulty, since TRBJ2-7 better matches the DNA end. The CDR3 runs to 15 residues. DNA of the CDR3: TGTGCCAGCAGTGCTAGGACGGGCTCCTACAATGAGCAGTACTTC. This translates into CASSARTGSYNEQYF.

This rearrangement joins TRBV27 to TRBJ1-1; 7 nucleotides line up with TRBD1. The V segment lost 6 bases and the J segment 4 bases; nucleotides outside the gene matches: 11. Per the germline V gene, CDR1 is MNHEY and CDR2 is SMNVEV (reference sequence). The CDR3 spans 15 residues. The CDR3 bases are TGTGCCAGCAGGGTGAGAGACAGGGTCATCACTGAAGCTTTCTTT. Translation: CASRVRDRVITEAFF.

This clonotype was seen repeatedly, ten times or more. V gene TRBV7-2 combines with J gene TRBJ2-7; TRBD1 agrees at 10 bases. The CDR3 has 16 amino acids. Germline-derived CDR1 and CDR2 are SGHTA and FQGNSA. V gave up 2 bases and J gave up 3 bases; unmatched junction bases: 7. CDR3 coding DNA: TGTGCCAGCAGCTTAAGGGCGGGGGACAGGGGCTACGAGCAGTACTTC. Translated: CASSLRAGDRGYEQYF. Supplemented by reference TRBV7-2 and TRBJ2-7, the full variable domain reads GAGVSQSPSNKVTEKGKDVELRCDPISGHTALYWYRQSLGQGLEFLIYFQGNSAPDKSGLPSDRFSAERTGGSVSTLTIQRTQQEDSAVYLCASSLRAGDRGYEQYFGPGTRLTVT.

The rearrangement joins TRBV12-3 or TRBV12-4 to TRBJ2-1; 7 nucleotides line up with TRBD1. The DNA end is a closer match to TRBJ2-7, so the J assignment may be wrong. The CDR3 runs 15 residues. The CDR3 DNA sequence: TGTGCCAGCAGAACGACAGGGAGCTCCTACAATGAGCAGTACTTC. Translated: CASRTTGSSYNEQYF.

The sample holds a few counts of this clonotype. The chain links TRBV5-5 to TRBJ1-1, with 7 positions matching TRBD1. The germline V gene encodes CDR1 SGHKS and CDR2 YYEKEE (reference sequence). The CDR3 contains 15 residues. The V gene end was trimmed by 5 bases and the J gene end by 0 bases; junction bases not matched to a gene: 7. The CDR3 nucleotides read TGTGCCAGCAGGTACAGGGGAACCATGAACACTGAAGCTTTCTTT. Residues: CASRYRGTMNTEAFF.

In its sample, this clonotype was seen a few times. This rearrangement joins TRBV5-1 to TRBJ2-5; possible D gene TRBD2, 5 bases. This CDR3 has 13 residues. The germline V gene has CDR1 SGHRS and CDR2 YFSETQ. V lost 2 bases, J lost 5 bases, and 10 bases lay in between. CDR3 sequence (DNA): TGCGCCAGCAGCTTTAAGCGGTGGGAGACCCAGTACTTC. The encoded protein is CASSFKRWETQYF.

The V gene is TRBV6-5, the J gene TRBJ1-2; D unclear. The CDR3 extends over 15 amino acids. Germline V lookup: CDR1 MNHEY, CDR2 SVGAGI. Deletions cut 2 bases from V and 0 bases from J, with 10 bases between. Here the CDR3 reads CASSYGRGANYGYTF. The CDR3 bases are TGTGCCAGCAGTTACGGCCGGGGAGCTAACTATGGCTACACCTTC.

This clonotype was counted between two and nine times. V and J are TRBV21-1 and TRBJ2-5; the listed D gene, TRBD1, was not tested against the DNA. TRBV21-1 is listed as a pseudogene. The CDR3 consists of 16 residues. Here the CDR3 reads CASSKMTGLREETQYF. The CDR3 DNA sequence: TGTGCCAGCAGCAAAATGACAGGCTTAAGAGAAGAGACCCAGTACTTC.

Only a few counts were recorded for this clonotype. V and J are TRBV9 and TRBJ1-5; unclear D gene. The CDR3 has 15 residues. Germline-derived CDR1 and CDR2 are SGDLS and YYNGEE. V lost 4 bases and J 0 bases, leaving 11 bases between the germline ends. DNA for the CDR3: TGTGCCAGCAGCCCGCGTGGCGATAGCAATCAGCCCCAGCATTTT. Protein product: CASSPRGDSNQPQHF.

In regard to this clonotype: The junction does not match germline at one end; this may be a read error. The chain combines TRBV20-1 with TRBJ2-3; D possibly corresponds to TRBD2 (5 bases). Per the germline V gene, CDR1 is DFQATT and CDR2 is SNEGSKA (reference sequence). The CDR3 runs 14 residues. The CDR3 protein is CNASSRDPTDTQYF. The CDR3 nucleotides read TGCAATGCTAGTTCGAGGGATCCCACAGATACGCAGTATTTT.

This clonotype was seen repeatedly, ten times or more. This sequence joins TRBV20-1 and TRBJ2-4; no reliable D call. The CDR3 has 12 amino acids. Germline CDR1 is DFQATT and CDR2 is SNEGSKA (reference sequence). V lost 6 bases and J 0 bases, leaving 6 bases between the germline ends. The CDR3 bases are TGCAGTGCCGGTGGAGCCAAAAACATTCAGTACTTC. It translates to CSAGGAKNIQYF.

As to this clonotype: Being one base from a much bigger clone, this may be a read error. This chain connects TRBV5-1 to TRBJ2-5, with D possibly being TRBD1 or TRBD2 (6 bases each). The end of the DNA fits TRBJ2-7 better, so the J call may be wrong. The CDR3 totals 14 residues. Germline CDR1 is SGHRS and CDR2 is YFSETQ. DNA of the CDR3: TGCGCCAGCACTTTACTACCAGGGGACTGCGAGCAGTACTTC. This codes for CASTLLPGDCEQYF.

The CDR3 reads CASSSLGGGTDTQYF. In DNA, the CDR3 is TGTGCCAGCAGCTCGCTAGGGGGGGGTACAGATACGCAGTATTTT. The rearrangement links TRBV7-2 to TRBJ2-3; D may be TRBD2 (7 bases). This CDR3 is built from 15 residues. The V gene lost 4 bases and the J gene lost 3 bases, with 14 bases spanning the gap. CDR1 and CDR2 from the germline V gene are SGHTA and FQGNSA. Full variable domain (rest looked up from reference TRBV7-2 and TRBJ2-3): GAGVSQSPSNKVTEKGKDVELRCDPISGHTALYWYRQSLGQGLEFLIYFQGNSAPDKSGLPSDRFSAERTGGSVSTLTIQRTQQEDSAVYLCASSSLGGGTDTQYFGPGTRLTVL.

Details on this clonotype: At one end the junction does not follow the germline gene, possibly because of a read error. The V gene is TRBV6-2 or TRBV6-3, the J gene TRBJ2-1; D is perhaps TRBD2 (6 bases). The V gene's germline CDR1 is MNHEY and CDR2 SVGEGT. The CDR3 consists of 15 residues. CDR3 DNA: TGTGCCAGCAGTAAGAGCGGGCCTGTCTACAGTGAGCAGTTCTTC. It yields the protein CASSKSGPVYSEQFF.

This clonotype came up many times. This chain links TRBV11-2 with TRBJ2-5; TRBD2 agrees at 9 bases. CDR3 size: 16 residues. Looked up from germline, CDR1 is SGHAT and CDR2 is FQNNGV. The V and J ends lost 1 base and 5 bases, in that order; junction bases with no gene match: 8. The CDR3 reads CASSLVPAGGLETQYF. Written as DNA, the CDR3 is TGTGCCAGCAGCTTAGTCCCAGCGGGAGGATTGGAGACCCAGTACTTC.

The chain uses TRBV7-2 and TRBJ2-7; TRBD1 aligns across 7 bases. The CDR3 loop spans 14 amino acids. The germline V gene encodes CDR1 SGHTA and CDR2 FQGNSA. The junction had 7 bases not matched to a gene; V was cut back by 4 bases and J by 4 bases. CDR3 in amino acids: CASSSPGQNYEQYF. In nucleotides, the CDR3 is TGTGCCAGCAGCTCGCCGGGACAGAATTACGAGCAGTACTTC.

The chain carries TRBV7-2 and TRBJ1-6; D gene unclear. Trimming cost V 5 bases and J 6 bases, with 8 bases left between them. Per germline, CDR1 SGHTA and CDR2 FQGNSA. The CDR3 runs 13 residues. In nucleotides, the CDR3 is TGTGCCAGCAGCCCGGTGGTTAATTCACCCCTCCACTTT. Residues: CASSPVVNSPLHF.